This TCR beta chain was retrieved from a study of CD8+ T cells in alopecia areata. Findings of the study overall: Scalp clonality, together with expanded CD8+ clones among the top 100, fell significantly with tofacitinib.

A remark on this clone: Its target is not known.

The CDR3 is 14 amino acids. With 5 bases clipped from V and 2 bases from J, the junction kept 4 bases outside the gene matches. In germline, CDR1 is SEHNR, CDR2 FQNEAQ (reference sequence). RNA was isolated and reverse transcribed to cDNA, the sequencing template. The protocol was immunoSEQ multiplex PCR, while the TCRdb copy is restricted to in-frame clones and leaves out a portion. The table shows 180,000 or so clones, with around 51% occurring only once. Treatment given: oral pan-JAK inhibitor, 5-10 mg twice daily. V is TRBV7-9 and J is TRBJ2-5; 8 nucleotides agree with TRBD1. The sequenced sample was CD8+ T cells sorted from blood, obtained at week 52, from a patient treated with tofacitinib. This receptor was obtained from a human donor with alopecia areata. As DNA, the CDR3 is TGTGCCAGCAGCGCGGACAGGGTTCAAGAGACCCAGTACTTC. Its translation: CASSADRVQETQYF.